A selection of T cell receptor beta chains follows, all from one sample in a study of CXCR3-negative and CXCR3-positive naive CD8 T cells. TCRdb reanalyzed the 5' RACE reads and collapses them to one entry per CDR3 protein, without DNA. In total, the table holds tens of thousands of distinct CDR3 sequences. Sequencing was carried out using naive CXCR3+ CD8+ T cells from blood. These receptors all stem from a human donor in good health. Some clones in this sample may be carry-over from other donors' samples. Both conserved end residues are part of each CDR3.

j_call,v_call,cdr3_aa
TRBJ2-7,TRBV28,CASRTGQVAYEQYF
TRBJ2-1,TRBV20-1,CSASDGGSSYNEQFF
TRBJ2-3,TRBV12-3/TRBV12-4,CASSPGTAGDTQYF
TRBJ2-2,TRBV3-2,CASSQTPQGTGELFF
TRBJ2-1,TRBV27,CASIITGSSGGSNEQFF
TRBJ2-3,TRBV12-3/TRBV12-4,CASSRTYRASSTDTQYF
TRBJ2-3,TRBV29-1,CSVEMGTSTDTQYF
TRBJ1-1,TRBV7-9,CASSSPQDAHHPEAFF
TRBJ2-1,TRBV4-3,CASSQGARSYNEQFF
TRBJ2-2,TRBV12-3/TRBV12-4,CASSWGNTGELFF
TRBJ1-2,TRBV20-1,CSARDIGSNYGYTF
TRBJ2-7,TRBV18,CASSLRQRSYEQYF
TRBJ2-5,TRBV7-2,CASSLVGTGSQETQYF
TRBJ1-5,TRBV7-9,CASSLSSGQPQHF
TRBJ2-3,TRBV29-1,CSVEYRATDTQYF
TRBJ2-3,TRBV12-3/TRBV12-4,CASSLAGATDTQYF
TRBJ2-1,TRBV29-1,CSVGVIRGGEDNEQFF
TRBJ2-1,TRBV5-8,CASTDGSYNEQFF
TRBJ2-1,TRBV5-1,CASSPDTSYSYNEQFF
TRBJ2-5,TRBV7-2,CASSFTSYEETQYF
TRBJ2-1,TRBV29-1,CSGLPGQKNEQFF
TRBJ1-4,TRBV27,CASSPLLREKLFF
TRBJ2-7,TRBV7-6,CASSVRDRGHYEQYF
TRBJ2-3,TRBV12-3/TRBV12-4,CASGGGTDTQYF
TRBJ1-4,TRBV12-3/TRBV12-4,CASSLLGPNEKLFF
TRBJ2-5,TRBV29-1,CSVEVQQKETQYF
TRBJ2-2,TRBV12-3/TRBV12-4,CASREGSLNTGELFF
TRBJ2-3,TRBV28,CASRATGSTDTQYF
TRBJ2-7,TRBV29-1,CSVDSVGSTYEQYF
TRBJ2-1,TRBV5-4,CASSPGTGGENEQFF
TRBJ1-1,TRBV5-5,CASSLNPGRSTEAFF
TRBJ1-2,TRBV2,CASHPGPLGDNYGYTF
TRBJ2-7,TRBV6-2/TRBV6-3,CASSEIAGGPSYEQYF
TRBJ2-1,TRBV7-2,CASSLPRVQFF
TRBJ2-1,TRBV3-1,CASSPTDGGGYFYEQFF
TRBJ2-1,TRBV5-4,CASSWDPIAGRAYNEQFF
TRBJ2-3,TRBV11-3,CASSARGSGDASTDTQYF
TRBJ2-7,TRBV4-2,CASSQVDRESYEQYF
TRBJ1-2,TRBV12-3/TRBV12-4,CASSLGTASGYTF
TRBJ1-5,TRBV12-3/TRBV12-4,CASSSTDNNQPQHF
TRBJ2-1,TRBV20-1,CSARRGGYEQFF
TRBJ1-5,TRBV28,CASAYRDQPQHF
TRBJ1-3,TRBV4-3,CASSQDRVSYSGNTIYF
TRBJ2-5,TRBV24-1,CATSDDSQETQYF
TRBJ2-3,TRBV10-3,CAISEGTNTDTQYF
TRBJ1-1,TRBV29-1,CSVEGQGVDTEAFF
TRBJ2-5,TRBV7-6,CASSDMPLLAGRIQHQETQYF
TRBJ2-1,TRBV10-3,CAISEVAGGDNEQFF
TRBJ2-7,TRBV2,CASSQGREQYF
TRBJ2-1,TRBV28,CASSSYRLGTTYNEQFF
TRBJ1-3,TRBV7-9,CASSSTGITSGNTIYF
TRBJ1-3,TRBV7-8,CASSLGLISGNTIYF
TRBJ2-1,TRBV5-4,CASSFSSTNEQFF
TRBJ2-2,TRBV28,CASSLGLAGGPRDTGELFF
TRBJ1-1,TRBV19,CASSIGGGIEAFF
TRBJ1-1,TRBV7-6,CASSFWPGQENTEAFF
TRBJ2-7,TRBV14,CASSQDFPRTEQYF